These 8 T cell receptor beta chains came from one sample sequenced in a study of shared clonotypes between healthy human individuals. Data came from immunoSEQ multiplex PCR; TCRdb stores just in-frame clones and leaves some out. The table lists some 470,000 clones, approximately 80% of them singletons, with 10% to 15% in the top ten. The sample comprised PBMCs. The receptors come from a woman aged 40-49 years in good health. Some clones in this sample may be carry-over from other donors' samples.

The gene calls are TRBV7-2 and TRBJ2-3; 7 positions match TRBD1. CDR3 length: 15 amino acids. Trimming took 5 bases from V and 5 from J; bases not matched to a gene: 10. CDR1 is SGHTA and CDR2 is FQGNSA in the germline V gene. CDR3 in amino acids: CASSPFGQDGDTQYF. As DNA, the CDR3 is TGTGCCAGCAGCCCTTTTGGACAGGACGGAGATACGCAGTATTTT.

The genes are TRBV7-2 and TRBJ2-2; D remains unclear. With 6 bases removed from V and 0 bases from J, the gap between germline ends came to 11 bases. The CDR3 covers 15 residues. Germline-derived CDR1 and CDR2 are SGHTA and FQGNSA. The CDR3 nucleotides are TGTGCCAGCAGTCCTCAGGTCGCGAACACCGGGGAGCTGTTTTTT. Protein: CASSPQVANTGELFF.

V gene TRBV5-1 combines with J gene TRBJ2-7, with D perhaps TRBD2 (7 bases). The V gene's germline CDR1 is SGHRS and CDR2 YFSETQ. The V and J ends lost 4 bases and 1 base respectively, with 12 bases between them. This CDR3 is 14 amino acids long. The DNA of the CDR3 is TGCGCCAGCAGCGTCAGCGGGACATCCTACGAGCAGTACTTC. Residues: CASSVSGTSYEQYF.

In this sample, this clone turned up a few times. The chain links TRBV7-8 to TRBJ1-3; 9 nucleotides align to TRBD1. The CDR3 extends over 15 amino acids. The V gene's germline CDR1 is SGHVS and CDR2 FQNEAQ. Germline trimming cut 5 bases from V and 3 bases from J; bases unmatched to any gene: 5. The DNA of the CDR3 is TGTGCCAGCAGCAGGGACAGGGTTGGTGGAAACACCATATATTTT. It specifies CASSRDRVGGNTIYF. Together with reference TRBV7-8 and TRBJ1-3, the CDR3 gives the full variable domain: GAGVSQSPRYKVAKRGQDVALRCDPISGHVSLFWYQQALGQGPEFLTYFQNEAQLDKSGLPSDRFFAERPEGSVSTLKIQRTQQEDSAVYLCASSRDRVGGNTIYFGEGSWLTVV.

The chain couples TRBV5-1 to TRBJ2-3; the match to TRBD2 covers 14 bases. From germline, CDR1 is SGHRS and CDR2 YFSETQ. The V and J ends lost 4 bases and 6 bases, in that order; junction bases with no gene match: 7. The CDR3 consists of 16 residues. Here the CDR3 reads CASSTSGLAGADTQYF. CDR3 sequence (DNA): TGCGCCAGCAGCACATCGGGACTAGCGGGAGCTGATACGCAGTATTTT.

J is TRBJ1-2 and V is TRBV29-1; the D is unclear. Germline CDR1 and CDR2: SQVTM and ANQGSEA. CDR3 length: 15 amino acids. Trimming pared 3 bases from V and 4 bases from J, leaving 18 bases between. Here the CDR3 reads CSVEGSPRSIYGYTF. The CDR3 nucleotides read TGCAGCGTTGAGGGGAGCCCGAGGTCTATCTATGGCTACACCTTC. Using reference TRBV29-1 and TRBJ1-2 for the parts outside the CDR3, the full variable domain is SAVISQKPSRDICQRGTSLTIQCQVDSQVTMMFWYRQQPGQSLTLIATANQGSEATYESGFVIDKFPISRPNLTFSTLTVSNMSPEDSSIYLCSVEGSPRSIYGYTFGSGTRLTVV.

The chain recombines TRBV7-2 with TRBJ2-2, with a possible D match to TRBD2 (6 bases). The CDR3 loop spans 18 amino acids. Deletions cut 2 bases from V and 3 bases from J, with 19 bases between. Germline CDR1 and CDR2: SGHTA and FQGNSA. CDR3 in amino acids: CASSLWSGGLVYTGELFF. The DNA for the CDR3 is TGTGCCAGCAGCTTATGGTCCGGGGGTCTAGTATACACCGGGGAGCTGTTTTTT. Drawing the rest from reference TRBV7-2 and TRBJ2-2, the complete variable domain is GAGVSQSPSNKVTEKGKDVELRCDPISGHTALYWYRQSLGQGLEFLIYFQGNSAPDKSGLPSDRFSAERTGGSVSTLTIQRTQQEDSAVYLCASSLWSGGLVYTGELFFGEGSRLTVL.

The rearrangement uses TRBV25-1 and TRBJ1-5; D is possibly TRBD1 (6 bases). The CDR3 length is 14 residues. Trimming cost V 2 bases and J 11 bases, with 16 bases left between them. Germline V CDR1 and CDR2: MGHDK, SYGVNS. The CDR3 reads CASSEGTSGGAQHF. CDR3 bases: TGTGCCAGCAGTGAAGGGACAAGTGGGGGGGCCCAGCATTTT.